These T cell receptor beta chains were read from a single sample in a study of CD8+ T cells in alopecia areata. Clones were sequenced by immunoSEQ multiplex PCR, and TCRdb holds only the in-frame ones, with some missing. The table has hundreds of thousands of clones, 58% seen once. The sequencing here drew on CD4+ T cells sorted from blood, taken at week 24, from a patient treated with tofacitinib. All receptors derive from a human donor with alopecia areata. The CDR3 runs from the conserved cysteine through the conserved F or W. Fields, in order: V gene, J gene, CDR3 protein.

TRBV10-3	TRBJ2-2	CAIRIDGYNTGELFF
TRBV5-1	TRBJ2-1	CASSFGRARGNEQFF
TRBV30	TRBJ1-3	CAWSAGQASFGNTIYF
TRBV10-3	TRBJ1-1	CAISDRGAEAFF
TRBV30	TRBJ2-1	CACDPKGNNEQFF
TRBV5-6	TRBJ2-5	CASNTGTRQETQYF
TRBV7-3	TRBJ1-1	CASSLAGTSNTEAFF
TRBV7-7	TRBJ2-5	CASSSGTGGAETQYF
TRBV29-1	TRBJ2-3	CSVVGSGGTTDTQYF
TRBV28	TRBJ2-7	CASSLARTGLSEQYF
TRBV11-1	TRBJ1-2	CASSQSPGEWYGYTF
TRBV5-1	TRBJ2-7	CASSFSGDEQYF
TRBV30	TRBJ1-6	CAFGQGSSYNSPLHF
TRBV5-1	TRBJ2-3	CASSLVGGLGDTQYF
TRBV7-9	TRBJ1-1	CASSFGASEAFF
TRBV2	TRBJ1-1	CASSVALTYAEAFF
TRBV9	TRBJ1-2	CASSVQTNRVYGYTF
TRBV7-6	TRBJ1-4	CASSLETGWRKLFF
TRBV28	TRBJ2-7	CASSPTGISYEQYF
TRBV23-1	TRBJ2-3	CASGGTVPSTDTQYF
TRBV18	TRBJ1-5	CASSVGTEFQPQHF
TRBV29-1	TRBJ2-1	CSASPRFGNEQFF
TRBV2	TRBJ2-1	CASRDFNEQFF
TRBV25-1	TRBJ2-3	CASSSFDRLIGDTQYF
TRBV4-3	TRBJ1-6	CASSQGARGPLHF
TRBV5-4	TRBJ2-6	CASSLTVTSGANVLTF
TRBV7-9	TRBJ1-2	CASSLTADRGFRYTF
TRBV7-2	TRBJ2-6	CASSLTPAGPSGANVLTF
TRBV2	TRBJ2-5	CASSGGPHGETQYF
TRBV30	TRBJ1-2	CAWSDWTVLASYGYTF
TRBV5-1	TRBJ1-1	CASTRTGSTEAFF
TRBV29-1	TRBJ2-3	CSVERGQTSTDTQYF
TRBV7-2	TRBJ2-7	CASSLGGTGHYEQYF
TRBV4-1	TRBJ2-5	CASSQVGGPIQETQYF
TRBV7-9	TRBJ2-7	CASSARDSGPYEQYF
TRBV30	TRBJ2-5	CAGEKQGGPDYYF
TRBV5-4	TRBJ2-5	CASGDTRRQETQYF
TRBV30	TRBJ1-1	CAWSGQVNTEAFF
TRBV30	TRBJ1-6	CAWRSRDKNSPLHF
TRBV4-1	TRBJ2-7	CASSQDRRYEQYF
TRBV25-1	TRBJ2-5	CASSERNRGFGETQYF
TRBV7-2	TRBJ1-1	CASSSRGATEAFF
TRBV11-2	TRBJ2-3	CASSSPLGVSSTDTQYF
TRBV7-9	TRBJ1-4	CASSLKEKLFF
TRBV18	TRBJ2-6	CASSPIQGAREANVLTF
TRBV6-5	TRBJ2-2	CASSYRTLRNTGELFF
TRBV23-1	TRBJ1-5	CASSQSTGKDSNQPQHF
TRBV5-1	TRBJ2-5	CASSFLAGAQETQYF
TRBV7-8	TRBJ2-2	CASSPREGGYTGELFF
TRBV29-1	TRBJ1-2	CSVEDRAGPYGYTF
TRBV30	TRBJ1-1	CAWSIRTGGANTEAFF
TRBV7-9	TRBJ1-4	CASSLSGFYEETNEKLFF
TRBV30	TRBJ1-1	CAWSVIGGDTEAFF
TRBV4-2	TRBJ2-1	CASSQESGGGAYNEQFF
TRBV6-6	TRBJ1-5	CASSFPRQARNQPQHF
TRBV29-1	TRBJ1-1	CSVERRLSNTEAFF
TRBV7-8	TRBJ1-5	CASSLARKERQINQPQHF
TRBV10-3	TRBJ2-6	CAISPDRESGANVLTF
TRBV7-9	TRBJ1-5	CASSSTGGLEPQHF